What follows are 7 T cell receptor beta chains derived from one specimen sequenced in a study of blood T cell repertoires in COVID-19. Sequencing used immunoSEQ multiplex PCR; TCRdb keeps in-frame clones, though not all of them. The sample lists about 150,000 clones; approximately 78% were seen once. The specimen was peripheral blood. These receptors were collected from a human donor with acute or convalescent COVID-19. The donor label of this sample is uncertain.

In this sample, this clone turned up a few times. This sequence joins TRBV6-2 or TRBV6-3 and TRBJ1-1, with a possible D match to TRBD1 (5 bases). Germline CDR1 is MNHEY and CDR2 is SVGEGT. Trimming left V 5 bases short and J 5 bases short, with 15 bases between. This CDR3 has 14 residues. In DNA, the CDR3 is TGTGCCAGCAGTGAGTGGGGCCGAAATACTGAAGCTTTCTTT. This sequence encodes CASSEWGRNTEAFF.

The chain couples TRBV15 to TRBJ2-2; TRBD2 might be the D (5 bases). With 2 bases removed from V and 5 bases from J, the gap between germline ends came to 15 bases. The CDR3 totals 16 residues. Germline assignment: CDR1 LNHNV and CDR2 YYDKDF (reference sequence). The CDR3 loop reads CATSRLDPGGTGELFF. DNA of the CDR3: TGTGCCACCAGCAGACTAGACCCCGGCGGGACCGGGGAGCTGTTTTTT.

This rearrangement joins TRBV4-2 to TRBJ2-2; TRBD2 matches at 8 bases. J gave up 0 bases and V 1 base, and 1 base lay outside the gene matches. Germline lookup yields CDR1 LGHNA and CDR2 YNFKEQ. This CDR3 spans 16 amino acids. The CDR3 region is CASSQARGANTGELFF. The CDR3 region has the DNA TGTGCCAGCAGCCAAGCGCGGGGGGCGAACACCGGGGAGCTGTTTTTT.

V gene TRBV6-6 combines with J gene TRBJ1-4; 9 nucleotides match TRBD1. The CDR3 sequence is 15 residues long. Germline values: CDR1 MNHNY, CDR2 SVGAGI (reference sequence). The trim removed 6 bases at V and 5 bases at J, leaving 7 bases unmatched. Here the CDR3 reads CASRFQGQGNEKLFF. The CDR3 DNA sequence: TGTGCCAGCAGATTTCAGGGACAGGGAAATGAAAAACTGTTTTTT.

The chain employs TRBV6-5 and TRBJ2-7; 9 nucleotides align to TRBD1. The trim removed 5 bases at V and 2 bases at J, leaving 7 bases unmatched. CDR1 is MNHEY, CDR2 SVGAGI, per germline. The CDR3 has 15 residues. The CDR3 nucleotides are TGTGCCAGCAGTCTCGGCGGACAGGGGCCCTACGAGCAGTACTTC. Encoded protein: CASSLGGQGPYEQYF.

This rearrangement joins TRBV7-3 to TRBJ1-2; the match to TRBD1 covers 7 bases. After removal of 5 bases from V and 7 bases from J, the junction contained 10 bases not matched to a gene. The CDR3 length is 14 residues. Per the germline V gene, CDR1 is SGHTA and CDR2 is FQGTGA. DNA for the CDR3: TGTGCCAGCAGCAAGACAGGGCGGACGGGTGGCTACACCTTC. The encoded protein is CASSKTGRTGGYTF.

The V gene is TRBV3-1 (or the pseudogene TRBV3-2), the J gene TRBJ1-1, with no clear D. The CDR3 sequence is 16 residues long. Trimming took off 1 base at V and 2 bases at J, with 14 bases between the two ends. Germline V gene data show CDR1 as LGHDT and CDR2 as YNNKEL (reference sequence). CDR3 nucleotides: TGTGCCAGCAGCCAAGGCCGACACATTATCAACACTGAAGCTTTCTTT. This translates into CASSQGRHIINTEAFF.